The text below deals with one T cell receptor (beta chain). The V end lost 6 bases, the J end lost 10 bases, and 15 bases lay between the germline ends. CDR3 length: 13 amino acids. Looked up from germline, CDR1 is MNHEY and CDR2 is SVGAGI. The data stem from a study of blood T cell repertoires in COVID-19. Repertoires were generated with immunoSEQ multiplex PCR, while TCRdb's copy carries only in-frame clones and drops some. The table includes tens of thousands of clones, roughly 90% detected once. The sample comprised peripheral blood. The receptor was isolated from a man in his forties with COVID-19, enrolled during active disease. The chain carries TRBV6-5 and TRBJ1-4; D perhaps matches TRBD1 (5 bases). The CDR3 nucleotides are TGTGCCAGCAGCCGGACGGACAAGGGAAAACTGTTTTTT. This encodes CASSRTDKGKLFF.